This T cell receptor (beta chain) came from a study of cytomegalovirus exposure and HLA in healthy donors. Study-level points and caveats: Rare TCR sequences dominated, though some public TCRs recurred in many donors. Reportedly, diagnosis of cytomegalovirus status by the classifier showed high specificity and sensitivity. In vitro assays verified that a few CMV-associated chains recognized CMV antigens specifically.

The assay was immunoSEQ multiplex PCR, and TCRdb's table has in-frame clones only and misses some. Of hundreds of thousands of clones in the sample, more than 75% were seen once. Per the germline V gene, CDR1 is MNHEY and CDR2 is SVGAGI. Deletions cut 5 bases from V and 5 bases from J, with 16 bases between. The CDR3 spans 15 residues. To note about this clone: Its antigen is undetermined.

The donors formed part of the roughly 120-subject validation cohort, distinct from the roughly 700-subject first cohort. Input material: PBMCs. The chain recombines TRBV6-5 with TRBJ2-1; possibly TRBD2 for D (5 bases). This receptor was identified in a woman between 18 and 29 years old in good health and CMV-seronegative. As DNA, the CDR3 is TGTGCCAGCAGTCCCCGGGGTAGGCCCGACAATGAGCAGTTCTTC. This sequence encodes CASSPRGRPDNEQFF.